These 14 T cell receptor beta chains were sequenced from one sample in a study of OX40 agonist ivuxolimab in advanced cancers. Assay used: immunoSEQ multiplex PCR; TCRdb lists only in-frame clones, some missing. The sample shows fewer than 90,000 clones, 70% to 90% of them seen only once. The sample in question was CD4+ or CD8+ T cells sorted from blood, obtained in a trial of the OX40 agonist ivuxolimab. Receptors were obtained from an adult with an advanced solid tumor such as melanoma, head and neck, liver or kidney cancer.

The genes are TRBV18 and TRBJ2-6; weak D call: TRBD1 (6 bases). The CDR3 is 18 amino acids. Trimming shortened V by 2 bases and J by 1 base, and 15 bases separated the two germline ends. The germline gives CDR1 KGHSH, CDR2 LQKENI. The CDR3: CASSPATGYGSGANVLTF. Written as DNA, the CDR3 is TGTGCCAGCTCACCAGCGACAGGTTATGGTTCTGGGGCCAACGTCCTGACTTTC.

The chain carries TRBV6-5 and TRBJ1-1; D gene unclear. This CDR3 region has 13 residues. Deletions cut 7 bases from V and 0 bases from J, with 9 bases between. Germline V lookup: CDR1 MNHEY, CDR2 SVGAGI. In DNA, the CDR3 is TGTGCCAGCACTAATCAGCTGAACACTGAAGCTTTCTTT. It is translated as CASTNQLNTEAFF.

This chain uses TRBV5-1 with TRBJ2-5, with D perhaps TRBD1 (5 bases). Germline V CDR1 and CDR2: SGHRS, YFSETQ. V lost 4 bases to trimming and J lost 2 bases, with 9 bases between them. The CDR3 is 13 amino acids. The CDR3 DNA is TGCGCCAGCAGCCTGGACACACAAGAGACCCAGTACTTC. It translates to CASSLDTQETQYF.

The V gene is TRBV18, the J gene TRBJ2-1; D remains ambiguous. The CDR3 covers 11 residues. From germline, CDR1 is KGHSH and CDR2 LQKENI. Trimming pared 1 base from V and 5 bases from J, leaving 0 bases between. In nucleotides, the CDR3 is TGTGCCAGCTCACCACACAATGAGCAGTTCTTC. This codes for CASSPHNEQFF.

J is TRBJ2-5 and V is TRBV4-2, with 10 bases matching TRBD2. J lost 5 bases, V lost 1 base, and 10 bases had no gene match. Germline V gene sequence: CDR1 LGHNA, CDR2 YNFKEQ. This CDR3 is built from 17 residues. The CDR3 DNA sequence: TGTGCCAGCAGCCAAGCAGGAGCGGGAGGGCCGAGGGAGACCCAGTACTTC. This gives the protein CASSQAGAGGPRETQYF.

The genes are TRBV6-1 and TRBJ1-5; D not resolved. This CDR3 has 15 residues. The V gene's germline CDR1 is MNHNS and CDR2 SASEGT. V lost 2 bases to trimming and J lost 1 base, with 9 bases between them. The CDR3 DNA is TGTGCCAGCAGTGAACGACGGATGAGCAATCAGCCCCAGCATTTT. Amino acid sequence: CASSERRMSNQPQHF.

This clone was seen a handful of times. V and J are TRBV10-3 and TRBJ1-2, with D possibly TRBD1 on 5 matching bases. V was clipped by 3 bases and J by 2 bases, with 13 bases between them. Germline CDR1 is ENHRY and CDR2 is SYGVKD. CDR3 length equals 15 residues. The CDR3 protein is CAISDGGAGNYGYTF. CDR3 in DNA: TGTGCCATCAGTGATGGTGGGGCCGGAAACTATGGCTACACCTTC.

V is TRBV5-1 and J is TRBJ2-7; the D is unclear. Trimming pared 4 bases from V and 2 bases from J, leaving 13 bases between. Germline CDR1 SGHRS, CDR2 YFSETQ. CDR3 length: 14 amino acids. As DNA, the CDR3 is TGCGCCAGCAGCCCAAACCCAGCGACCTACGAGCAGTACTTC. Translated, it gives CASSPNPATYEQYF.

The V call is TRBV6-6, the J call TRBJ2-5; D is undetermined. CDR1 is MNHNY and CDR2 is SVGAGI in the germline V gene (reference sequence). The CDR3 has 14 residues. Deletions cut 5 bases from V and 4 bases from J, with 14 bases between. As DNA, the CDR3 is TGTGCCAGCAGTCACCCCCGTAGGCTAGAGACCCAGTACTTC. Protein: CASSHPRRLETQYF.

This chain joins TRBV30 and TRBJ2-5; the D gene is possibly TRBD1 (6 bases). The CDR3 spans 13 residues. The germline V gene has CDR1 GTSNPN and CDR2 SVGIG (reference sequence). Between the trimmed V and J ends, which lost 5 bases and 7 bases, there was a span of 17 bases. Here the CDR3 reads CAWGPGGRGTQYF. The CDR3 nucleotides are TGTGCCTGGGGGCCTGGGGGCCGGGGGACCCAGTACTTC.

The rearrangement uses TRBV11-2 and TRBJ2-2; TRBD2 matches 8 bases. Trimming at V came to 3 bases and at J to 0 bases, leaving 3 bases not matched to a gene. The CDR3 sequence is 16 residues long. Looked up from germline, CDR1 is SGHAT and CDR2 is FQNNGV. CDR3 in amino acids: CASSFELAANTGELFF. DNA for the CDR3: TGTGCCAGCAGCTTCGAACTAGCGGCGAACACCGGGGAGCTGTTTTTT.

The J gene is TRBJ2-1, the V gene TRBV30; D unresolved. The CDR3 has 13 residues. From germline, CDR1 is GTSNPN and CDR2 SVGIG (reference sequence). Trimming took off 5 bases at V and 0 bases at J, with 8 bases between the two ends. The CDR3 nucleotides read TGTGCCTGGGACCGTCCCTCCTACAATGAGCAGTTCTTC. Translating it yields CAWDRPSYNEQFF.

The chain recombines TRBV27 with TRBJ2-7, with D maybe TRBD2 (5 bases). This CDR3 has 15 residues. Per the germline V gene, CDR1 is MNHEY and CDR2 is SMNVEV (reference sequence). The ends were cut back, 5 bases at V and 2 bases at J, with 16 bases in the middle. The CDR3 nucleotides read TGTGCCAGCAGTGCCCTGGGAGACGGGGCCTACGAGCAGTACTTC. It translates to CASSALGDGAYEQYF.

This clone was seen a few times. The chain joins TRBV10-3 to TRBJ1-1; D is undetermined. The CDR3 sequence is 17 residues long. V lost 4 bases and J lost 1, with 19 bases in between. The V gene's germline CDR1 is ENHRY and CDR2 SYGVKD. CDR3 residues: CAISGRAEVGWNTEAFF. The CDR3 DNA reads TGTGCCATCAGTGGTAGAGCGGAGGTCGGATGGAACACTGAAGCTTTCTTT.